These 21 T cell receptor beta chains originate from one sample sequenced in a study of blood T cell repertoires in COVID-19. Sequencing used immunoSEQ multiplex PCR; TCRdb keeps in-frame clones, though not all of them. The data contain 90,000 to 120,000 clones, roughly 90% of them singletons. Sequences were obtained from peripheral blood. All receptors come from a man aged 35 to 55 with active or convalescent COVID-19.

The chain uses TRBV11-2 and TRBJ2-1; a weak D match, TRBD2 (5 bases). The CDR3 totals 16 residues. Trimming took 1 base from V and 2 from J, leaving 12 bases between them. Germline V gene sequence: CDR1 SGHAT, CDR2 FQNNGV. CDR3 sequence: CASSLVGSTAYNEQFF. CDR3 nucleotide sequence: TGTGCCAGCAGCTTAGTTGGGAGCACGGCCTACAATGAGCAGTTCTTC.

V is TRBV5-1 and J is TRBJ2-2; D might be TRBD1 (5 bases). Germline CDR1 is SGHRS and CDR2 is YFSETQ. The CDR3 consists of 14 residues. The V and J ends lost 1 base and 5 bases respectively, with 9 bases between them. The CDR3 DNA reads TGCGCCAGCAGCTTGCATTCAGGGACCGGGGAGCTGTTTTTT. Its translation: CASSLHSGTGELFF.

The rearrangement links TRBV7-2 to TRBJ2-3; maybe TRBD1 (5 bases). Germline loops: CDR1 SGHTA, CDR2 FQGNSA. Between the trimmed V and J ends, which lost 2 bases and 10 bases, there was a span of 19 bases. The CDR3 contains 15 residues. For the CDR3, the DNA is TGTGCCAGCAGCTTAACTATGCAGGGTAATCGGGCGCAGTATTTT. This translates into CASSLTMQGNRAQYF.

This chain links TRBV6-5 with TRBJ2-2, with a possible D match to TRBD1 (7 bases). Trimming shortened V by 4 bases and J by 6 bases, and 18 bases separated the two germline ends. Germline assignment: CDR1 MNHEY and CDR2 SVGAGI. This CDR3 region has 16 residues. CDR3 sequence reads: CASSSWTGGASGELFF. The CDR3 DNA reads as TGTGCCAGCAGTTCATGGACAGGAGGGGCCTCCGGGGAGCTGTTTTTT.

Points on this clone: The sample carries other DNA sequences with the same CDR3. V gene TRBV3-1 (or the pseudogene TRBV3-2) combines with J gene TRBJ1-6; TRBD1 might be the D (5 bases). The CDR3 covers 15 residues. Germline V gives CDR1 LGHDT, CDR2 YNNKEL (reference sequence). Trimming left V 1 base short and J 7 bases short, with 11 bases between. The CDR3 region is CASSQGQGRNSPLHF. In DNA, the CDR3 is TGTGCCAGCAGCCAAGGGCAGGGCAGGAATTCACCCCTCCACTTT.

This clone is a singleton in its sample. The chain couples TRBV7-3 to TRBJ2-1; a weak D match, TRBD1 (7 bases). Germline V gene sequence: CDR1 SGHTA, CDR2 FQGTGA. The CDR3 runs 17 residues. The germline V and J ends were trimmed by 2 bases and 7 bases, with 21 bases remaining between them. Here the CDR3 reads CASSLAITGVGTNEQFF. The CDR3 DNA reads TGTGCCAGCAGCTTAGCCATTACAGGGGTAGGGACTAATGAGCAGTTCTTC.

The chain has TRBV9 and TRBJ2-7; 13 bases are shared with TRBD2. CDR1 is SGDLS, CDR2 YYNGEE, per germline. CDR3 length: 16 residues. Trimming cost V 4 bases and J 2 bases; bases outside gene matches: 6. CDR3 region: CASSPFGTSGTYEQYF. The CDR3, as DNA: TGTGCCAGCAGCCCCTTTGGGACTAGCGGGACCTACGAGCAGTACTTC.

This chain links TRBV12-3 or TRBV12-4 with TRBJ2-1, with D possibly matching TRBD1 (5 bases). This CDR3 has 13 amino acids. Trimming took 7 bases from V and 4 from J, leaving 11 bases between them. This CDR3 reads CASTYDSYNEQFF. The CDR3 nucleotides read TGTGCCAGCACTTACGACAGTTACAATGAGCAGTTCTTC.

This clone appeared a single time. The chain links TRBV6-6 to TRBJ2-5; maybe TRBD1 (6 bases). The V gene's germline CDR1 is MNHNY and CDR2 SVGAGI (reference sequence). Trimming stripped 0 bases from V and 4 bases from J, with 12 bases between. This CDR3 is 15 amino acids long. CDR3 amino acids: CASSYSGGRGETQYF. CDR3 nucleotides: TGTGCCAGCAGTTACTCTGGGGGCCGCGGAGAGACCCAGTACTTC.

J is TRBJ2-6 and V is TRBV27; 9 nucleotides align to TRBD1. Germline trimming cut 3 bases from V and 3 bases from J; bases unmatched to any gene: 3. Germline CDR1 MNHEY, CDR2 SMNVEV (reference sequence). CDR3 length: 16 residues. The CDR3 nucleotides read TGTGCCAGCAGTTTGAGGACAGGGGTTGGGGCCAACGTCCTGACTTTC. Translated: CASSLRTGVGANVLTF. The variable domain in full, completed from reference TRBV27 and TRBJ2-6, reads EAQVTQNPRYLITVTGKKLTVTCSQNMNHEYMSWYRQDPGLGLRQIYYSMNVEVTDKGDVPEGYKVSRKEKRNFPLILESPSPNQTSLYFCASSLRTGVGANVLTFGAGSRLTVL.

The chain links TRBV3-1 (or the pseudogene TRBV3-2) to TRBJ1-4; a possible D gene is TRBD1 (5 bases). Germline assignment: CDR1 LGHDT and CDR2 YNNKEL (reference sequence). V was trimmed by 7 bases and J by 7 bases, leaving 16 bases between them. The CDR3 runs to 14 residues. CDR3 amino acids: CASTLRAGGEKLFF. In nucleotides, the CDR3 is TGTGCCAGCACCTTAAGGGCCGGGGGTGAAAAACTGTTTTTT.

The V call is TRBV4-1, the J call TRBJ2-7; weak D call: TRBD1 (5 bases). The CDR3 is 17 amino acids. Germline CDR1 is MGHRA and CDR2 is YSYEKL. V lost 3 bases, J lost 5 bases, and 23 bases lay in between. CDR3 sequence (DNA): TGCGCCAGCAGCCACCCCAGGTTAGGACAACCCCTCCACGAGCAGTACTTC. Translated: CASSHPRLGQPLHEQYF.

V usage is TRBV9 and J usage is TRBJ1-4, with 9 bases lining up with TRBD1. Trimming removed 3 bases from V and 7 bases from J; junction bases left unmatched: 7. The CDR3 is 15 amino acids. The germline V gene has CDR1 SGDLS and CDR2 YYNGEE. The DNA for the CDR3 is TGTGCCAGCAGCGCCTCGGGACAGGGTAGTGAAAAACTGTTTTTT. It specifies CASSASGQGSEKLFF.

This clone has more than one count but fewer than ten. The gene calls are TRBV7-9 and TRBJ2-1, with a weak D call TRBD1 (5 bases). Trimming took 4 bases from V and 6 from J, leaving 19 bases between them. CDR1 is SEHNR and CDR2 is FQNEAQ in the germline V gene (reference sequence). CDR3 size: 16 residues. CDR3 loop: CASSSYDTVRGNEQFF. The CDR3 region has the DNA TGTGCCAGCAGCTCCTATGACACAGTTAGGGGCAATGAGCAGTTCTTC.

This chain links TRBV29-1 with TRBJ1-1; D is possibly TRBD1 (5 bases). V lost 4 bases and J lost 3, with 12 bases in between. The length of the CDR3 is 13 residues. Germline CDR1 and CDR2: SQVTM and ANQGSEA. CDR3 in DNA: TGCAGCGTTGGTGTCAGGGCGGACACTGAAGCTTTCTTT. The encoded protein is CSVGVRADTEAFF.

Only one count was recorded for this clone. The chain joins TRBV28 to TRBJ1-4; no definite D call. Trimming cost V 1 base and J 0 bases, with 9 bases left between them. The germline CDR1 and CDR2 sequences are MDHEN and SYDVKM. The CDR3 extends over 16 amino acids. CDR3 protein: CASSLYSAATNEKLFF. As DNA, the CDR3 is TGTGCCAGCAGTTTATACAGTGCTGCAACTAATGAAAAACTGTTTTTT.

V is TRBV7-9 and J is TRBJ1-4, with D possibly being TRBD1 (5 bases). Trimming cost V 5 bases and J 3 bases, with 13 bases left between them. Per the germline V gene, CDR1 is SEHNR and CDR2 is FQNEAQ (reference sequence). The CDR3 contains 15 residues. CDR3 in DNA: TGTGCCAGCAGCCCGTCAGGGACTGCTAATGAAAAACTGTTTTTT. Protein: CASSPSGTANEKLFF.

The chain is built from TRBV18 and TRBJ2-1, with D hard to call. This CDR3 spans 16 amino acids. The germline V gene encodes CDR1 KGHSH and CDR2 LQKENI. V was cut by 6 bases and J by 8 bases, with 23 bases left in between. The DNA of the CDR3 is TGTGCCAGCTCCCCCTACTCCACTTTAATTCGCGATGAGCAGTTCTTC. This gives the protein CASSPYSTLIRDEQFF.

This sequence joins TRBV11-2 and TRBJ2-1, with a possible D match to TRBD2 (6 bases). In germline, CDR1 is SGHAT, CDR2 FQNNGV. This CDR3 region has 13 residues. Trimming took off 4 bases at V and 7 bases at J, with 11 bases between the two ends. In DNA, the CDR3 is TGTGCCAGCAGCTACGGGACTGTGAATGAGCAGTTCTTC. Its translation is CASSYGTVNEQFF.

This rearrangement joins TRBV10-3 to TRBJ1-1; 7 nucleotides line up with TRBD1. With 5 bases clipped from V and 4 bases from J, the junction kept 7 bases outside the gene matches. Germline V gene data show CDR1 as ENHRY and CDR2 as SYGVKD. The CDR3 runs to 14 residues. The CDR3 sequence is CAISSGQVGTEAFF. The CDR3 DNA is TGTGCCATCAGTTCCGGACAGGTTGGCACTGAAGCTTTCTTT.

The chain uses TRBV19 and TRBJ2-2; TRBD1 matches 10 bases. The CDR3 is 14 residues long. Germline CDR1 reads LNHDA; CDR2 reads SQIVND (reference sequence). After removal of 8 bases from V and 5 bases from J, the junction contained 5 bases not matched to a gene. The CDR3 protein is CASGGQGGTGELFF. The CDR3 DNA is TGTGCCAGTGGTGGACAGGGGGGGACCGGGGAGCTGTTTTTT. Full variable domain (missing parts from reference TRBV19 and TRBJ2-2): DGGITQSPKYLFRKEGQNVTLSCEQNLNHDAMYWYRQDPGQGLRLIYYSQIVNDFQKGDIAEGYSVSREKKESFPLTVTSAQKNPTAFYLCASGGQGGTGELFFGEGSRLTVL.